This TCR beta chain emerged from a study of persistence of HIV-infected CD4 T cells. The stimulus was lysate of CMV-infected fibroblasts, about 10 ug/mL. CD40L/CD69 double-negative CD45RO-high memory CD4+ T cells were collected. A note on this clone: Its antigen is unknown.

The libraries were made with immunoSEQ version 4 in survey mode. Measured with immunoSEQ multiplex PCR; TCRdb has only the in-frame clones, and not every one. The sample shows 45,000 to 55,000 clones, around 75% of them seen only once. The CDR3 spans 15 residues. Germline V gives CDR1 SQVTM, CDR2 ANQGSEA. V lost 4 bases, J lost 3 bases, and 18 bases lay in between. This material consisted of CD4+ T cells sorted from PBMCs after roughly 19-hour stimulation, taken from a patient who received antiretroviral therapy. The chain joins TRBV29-1 to TRBJ1-1; D is uncertain. The TCR comes from an adult man with HIV who was CMV-seropositive. The CDR3 DNA sequence: TGCAGCGTTGTCTGGCTCCTCAAGGTGGACACTGAAGCTTTCTTT. It codes for CSVVWLLKVDTEAFF.